This is a list of T cell receptor beta chains from one sample in a study of technical replicates of blood from a handful of donors. TCRdb keeps only in-frame clones here, not all; method: immunoSEQ multiplex PCR. The sample yields tens of thousands of clones, approximately 94% seen once. Sequenced: T cells isolated from PBMCs. Source of these receptors: a human donor in good health. Each CDR3 is given with its conserved first and last residue. The D gene is left open where the match is weak. Size is omitted from some rows. Given values are once, few, many or a class for expanded clones.

size	V	D	J	CDR3	DNA
NA	TRBV6-4	TRBD2	TRBJ2-1	CASSAVAGDYNEQFF	TGTGCCAGCAGTGCTGTAGCGGGAGACTACAATGAGCAGTTCTTC
NA	TRBV2	NA	TRBJ2-7	CASSGEYSYEQYF	TGTGCCAGCAGCGGGGAGTACTCCTACGAGCAGTACTTC
NA	TRBV28	TRBD1	TRBJ2-7	CASSLVGTGMYEQYF	TGTGCCAGCAGTTTAGTTGGGACAGGCATGTACGAGCAGTACTTC
once	TRBV5-4	TRBD2	TRBJ2-7	CASSLALAEPIFDYEQYF	TGTGCCAGCAGCTTGGCCCTAGCGGAGCCAATATTTGACTACGAGCAGTACTTC
NA	TRBV10-1	TRBD1	TRBJ2-5	CASSEDKGTGETQYF	TGCGCCAGCAGTGAGGATAAGGGGACAGGGGAGACCCAGTACTTC
NA	TRBV6-6	NA	TRBJ1-4	CASEGTATNEKLFF	TGTGCCAGCGAAGGTACAGCAACTAATGAAAAACTGTTTTTT
NA	TRBV19	TRBD1	TRBJ2-7	CASSLRQGGSSYEQYF	TGTGCCAGTAGTCTCCGACAGGGTGGGAGCTCCTACGAGCAGTACTTC
NA	TRBV7-9	NA	TRBJ1-1	CASSSRGGPEAFF	TGTGCCAGCAGCTCCCGGGGGGGGCCTGAAGCTTTCTTT
NA	TRBV7-6	TRBD2	TRBJ2-7	CASSLAPGLADHYEQYF	TGTGCCAGCAGCTTAGCACCGGGACTAGCGGACCACTACGAGCAGTACTTC
NA	TRBV15	TRBD1	TRBJ1-4	CATSMDRGAEKLFF	TGTGCCACCAGTATGGACAGGGGGGCTGAAAAACTGTTTTTT
NA	TRBV5-1	NA	TRBJ1-2	CASSFLTDYGYTF	TGCGCCAGCAGCTTCCTCACGGACTATGGCTACACCTTC
once	TRBV7-9	TRBD1	TRBJ2-7	CASSSEDRGELEQYF	TGTGCCAGCAGCTCTGAGGACAGGGGGGAGCTCGAGCAGTACTTC
NA	TRBV11-3	TRBD2	TRBJ2-5	CASSKGKRGPETQYF	TGTGCCAGCAGCAAGGGGAAGCGGGGTCCGGAGACCCAGTACTTC
NA	TRBV4-1	TRBD2	TRBJ2-5	CASSQDPGGGLGETQYF	TGCGCCAGCAGCCAAGACCCTGGGGGGGGTTTGGGAGAGACCCAGTACTTC
once	TRBV11-2	NA	TRBJ2-6	CASSLFRARVSGANVLTF	TGTGCCAGCAGCTTATTCCGCGCACGCGTATCTGGGGCCAACGTCCTGACTTTC
NA	TRBV2	NA	TRBJ2-7	CASSAAGGPSYFEQYF	TGTGCCAGCAGCGCCGCCGGAGGGCCCTCCTACTTCGAGCAGTACTTC
NA	TRBV11-2	NA	TRBJ2-7	CASSFGEGFALREQYF	TGTGCCAGCAGCTTTGGTGAGGGTTTTGCACTACGCGAGCAGTACTTC
few	TRBV28	TRBD1	TRBJ1-1	CASRLGQGTLF	TGTGCCAGCAGACTCGGACAGGGGACGCTCTTT
NA	TRBV21-1	NA	TRBJ2-1	CASSDGLAGGPGNEQFF	TGTGCCAGCAGCGACGGACTAGCGGGAGGGCCCGGCAATGAGCAGTTCTTC
NA	TRBV7-9	TRBD2	TRBJ2-4	CASETSVAQNIQYF	TGTGCCAGCGAAACTAGCGTGGCCCAAAACATTCAGTACTTC
NA	TRBV10-1	NA	TRBJ2-2	CASTDREVAGELFF	TGCGCCAGCACTGACAGGGAGGTGGCCGGGGAGCTGTTTTTT
once	TRBV15	NA	TRBJ2-1	CATSRDPQYNEQFF	TGTGCCACCAGCAGAGATCCGCAGTACAATGAGCAGTTCTTC
NA	TRBV7-9	NA	TRBJ2-7	CASSLSRTAAYEQYF	TGTGCCAGCAGCCTATCTAGGACAGCCGCCTACGAGCAGTACTTC
NA	TRBV6-1	NA	TRBJ2-7	CASSVAGTYEQYF	TGTGCCAGCAGTGTGGCAGGGACCTACGAGCAGTACTTC
NA	TRBV7-9	NA	TRBJ2-2	CASSSGSGELFF	TGTGCCAGCAGCTCCGGGTCCGGGGAGCTGTTTTTT
NA	TRBV7-6	TRBD2	TRBJ2-1	CASTEGDLWREGGDEQFF	TGTGCCAGCACCGAGGGGGATTTATGGCGGGAGGGCGGGGATGAGCAGTTCTTC
NA	TRBV7-8	NA	TRBJ1-5	CASSLDKFWEVSNQPQHF	TGTGCCAGCAGCTTAGATAAATTTTGGGAGGTTAGCAATCAGCCCCAGCATTTT
medium-sized	TRBV13	NA	TRBJ1-6	CASSLQGSTYNSPLHF	TGTGCCAGCAGTTTACAGGGATCTACCTATAATTCACCCCTCCACTTT
NA	TRBV15	NA	TRBJ1-2	CATSRARGTWGYGYTF	TGTGCCACCAGCAGAGCCCGAGGGACATGGGGTTATGGCTACACCTTC
NA	TRBV5-6	NA	TRBJ1-2	CASSLSVGQSLGGYTF	TGTGCCAGCAGCTTGTCAGTGGGCCAGAGCCTCGGAGGCTACACCTTC
NA	TRBV29-1	TRBD1	TRBJ1-1	CSSRTGDTEAFF	TGCAGCTCCCGGACAGGGGACACTGAAGCTTTCTTT
few	TRBV4-2	TRBD1	TRBJ1-1	CASSRGTGLNTEAFF	TGTGCCAGCAGCCGCGGGACAGGGCTGAACACTGAAGCTTTCTTT
NA	TRBV28	TRBD1	TRBJ2-1	CASSLFSGQGTEQFF	TGTGCCAGCAGTTTATTCTCGGGACAGGGCACTGAGCAGTTCTTC
NA	TRBV10-3	TRBD1	TRBJ1-6	CAISEQQGPNSPLHF	TGTGCCATCAGTGAGCAACAGGGGCCCAATTCACCCCTCCACTTT
NA	TRBV9	TRBD2	TRBJ2-5	CASSVESGVQETQYF	TGTGCCAGCAGCGTAGAGAGCGGGGTCCAAGAGACCCAGTACTTC
NA	TRBV15	TRBD2	TRBJ2-2	CATSPRRGVLAGNTGELFF	TGTGCCACCAGCCCCCGTAGGGGGGTACTAGCGGGAAACACCGGGGAGCTGTTTTTT
NA	TRBV5-6	TRBD2	TRBJ2-7	CASSSGLAGSTAYEQYF	TGTGCCAGCAGTTCTGGACTAGCGGGATCTACAGCCTACGAGCAGTACTTC